A selection of T cell receptor beta chains follows, all from one sample in a study of technical replicates of blood from several donors. The assay was immunoSEQ multiplex PCR, and TCRdb's table has in-frame clones only and misses some. The sample includes some 70,000 clones, under 98% of them seen just once. The sample taken for sequencing was T cells isolated from PBMCs. These receptors all come from a human donor in good health. CDR3s include the opening cysteine and the closing phenylalanine or tryptophan. D genes are given only for firm matches. Not all rows give a size; the values are once, few, many and, for expanded clones, a class.

size	V	J	D	CDR3	DNA
NA	TRBV28	TRBJ2-2	TRBD1	CASLTGATGELFF	TGTGCCAGCCTCACAGGGGCCACCGGGGAGCTGTTTTTT
NA	TRBV7-2	TRBJ2-6	NA	CASSLGGSGANVLTF	TGTGCCAGCAGCTTAGGAGGGTCGGGGGCCAACGTCCTGACTTTC
NA	TRBV2	TRBJ2-1	TRBD2	CASRAPGLANNEQFF	TGTGCCAGCAGAGCCCCGGGACTAGCGAATAATGAGCAGTTCTTC
once	TRBV28	TRBJ2-2	TRBD1	CASSSGTGVAFAGELFF	TGTGCCAGCAGTTCCGGGACAGGGGTAGCGTTTGCCGGGGAGCTGTTTTTT
NA	TRBV7-9	TRBJ2-3	NA	CASSSPEGGDTQYF	TGTGCCAGCAGCTCCCCGGAGGGGGGGGATACGCAGTATTTT
NA	TRBV9	TRBJ1-1	TRBD1	CASNDGQGNTEAFF	TGTGCCAGCAACGACGGACAGGGGAACACTGAAGCTTTCTTT
NA	TRBV10-3	TRBJ2-3	TRBD1	CAISGQGTATDTQYF	TGTGCCATCAGTGGACAGGGCACCGCCACAGATACGCAGTATTTT
NA	TRBV4-1	TRBJ2-7	TRBD1	CASSQDSVTGPYEQYF	TGCGCCAGCAGCCAAGACTCGGTGACAGGGCCTTACGAGCAGTACTTC
NA	TRBV2	TRBJ2-6	NA	CASSDTKRSGANVLTF	TGTGCCAGCAGCGACACGAAAAGGTCTGGGGCCAACGTCCTGACTTTC
NA	TRBV5-4	TRBJ1-2	NA	CASSFSGIRGYTF	TGTGCCAGCAGCTTTTCAGGGATTCGTGGCTACACCTTC
NA	TRBV5-4	TRBJ2-6	TRBD1	CASSSGTAPSGANVLTF	TGTGCCAGCAGTTCCGGGACAGCTCCCTCTGGGGCCAACGTCCTGACTTTC
NA	TRBV7-2	TRBJ2-7	NA	CASSPSWLYEQYF	TGTGCCAGCAGCCCCTCCTGGCTCTACGAGCAGTACTTC
NA	TRBV5-8	TRBJ1-3	NA	CASSLTLTGTLSGNTIYF	TGTGCCAGCAGCCTTACCCTAACAGGGACCCTCTCTGGAAACACCATATATTTT
NA	TRBV6-5	TRBJ1-2	TRBD1	CATTGGVNYGYTF	TGTGCCACTACAGGGGGTGTGAACTATGGCTACACCTTC
NA	TRBV29-1	TRBJ2-2	TRBD2	CSVPLAGGFSGELFF	TGCAGCGTTCCTTTGGCGGGGGGCTTCTCCGGGGAGCTGTTTTTT
NA	TRBV29-1	TRBJ2-7	NA	CSVRGNEQYF	TGCAGCGTGAGGGGGAACGAGCAGTACTTC
once	TRBV19	TRBJ1-1	TRBD1	CASRRSGTGGADTEAFF	TGTGCCAGTAGGAGATCCGGGACAGGTGGGGCTGACACTGAAGCTTTCTTT
NA	TRBV28	TRBJ1-5	NA	CASKDSGLPQHF	TGTGCCAGCAAGGACAGTGGTTTACCCCAGCATTTT
NA	TRBV2	TRBJ1-1	NA	CASNRLSQGRAFF	TGTGCCAGCAACCGCTTATCTCAGGGGAGAGCTTTCTTT
NA	TRBV7-2	TRBJ1-4	TRBD1	CASSLVEGQGREKLFF	TGTGCCAGCAGCTTAGTAGAGGGACAGGGAAGGGAAAAACTGTTTTTT
NA	TRBV5-1	TRBJ1-4	TRBD1	CASKGTGNLNEKLFF	TGCGCCAGCAAAGGGACAGGAAATCTAAATGAAAAACTGTTTTTT
once	TRBV19	TRBJ2-3	TRBD2	CASSIRGSGVDTQYF	TGTGCCAGTAGTATACGGGGTAGCGGGGTAGATACGCAGTATTTT
NA	TRBV27	TRBJ1-2	NA	CASSSGYNGYTF	TGTGCCAGCAGTTCGGGGTATAATGGCTACACCTTC
NA	TRBV10-3	TRBJ2-7	TRBD1	CAISSGQSSYEQYF	TGTGCCATCAGTTCGGGACAGAGCTCCTACGAGCAGTACTTC
NA	TRBV5-1	TRBJ2-1	NA	CASSLTAGANEQFF	TGCGCCAGCAGCTTGACTGCGGGTGCCAATGAGCAGTTCTTC
NA	TRBV9	TRBJ1-5	TRBD1	CASSTGGSNQPQHF	TGTGCCAGCAGCACAGGGGGCAGCAATCAGCCCCAGCATTTT
NA	TRBV19	TRBJ2-7	NA	CASSIKTGKSYEQYF	TGTGCCAGTAGTATAAAAACAGGGAAGTCCTACGAGCAGTACTTC
NA	TRBV29-1	TRBJ2-7	TRBD2	CSVVVTGGREQYF	TGCAGCGTTGTTGTTACGGGAGGGCGCGAGCAGTACTTC
NA	TRBV27	TRBJ1-1	NA	CASSLSWGNEAFF	TGTGCCAGCAGTTTAAGCTGGGGCAATGAAGCTTTCTTT
once	TRBV5-1	TRBJ1-4	NA	CASSGTTQTEKLFF	TGCGCCAGCAGCGGGACAACCCAGACAGAAAAACTGTTTTTT
NA	TRBV4-2	TRBJ2-7	NA	CASSQDRQGGYEQYF	TGTGCCAGCAGCCAAGATAGGCAGGGCGGCTACGAGCAGTACTTC
NA	TRBV30	TRBJ1-2	NA	CAWSVFGGEGYTF	TGTGCCTGGAGTGTATTTGGGGGGGAGGGCTACACCTTC
few	TRBV15	TRBJ1-1	NA	CATSRINTEAFF	TGTGCCACCAGCAGAATAAACACTGAAGCTTTCTTT
NA	TRBV5-6	TRBJ2-2	NA	CASSLASGELFF	TGTGCCAGCAGCCTAGCGTCCGGGGAGCTGTTTTTT
NA	TRBV30	TRBJ1-3	NA	CAWSVEGIGNTIYF	TGTGCCTGGAGTGTGGAGGGAATAGGAAACACCATATATTTT
NA	TRBV4-3	TRBJ2-2	NA	CASSQYTANTGELFF	TGCGCCAGCAGCCAATATACAGCGAACACCGGGGAGCTGTTTTTT